This TCR beta chain was retrieved from a study of shared clonotypes between healthy human individuals. Clones were read by immunoSEQ multiplex PCR, and TCRdb kept only the in-frame ones, dropping some. Here the sample spans a few million clones, approximately 94% being singletons. Between the trimmed V and J ends, which lost 1 base and 4 bases, there was a span of 13 bases. CDR1 is MGHRA, CDR2 YSYEKL, per germline. The CDR3 covers 15 residues. This TCR was sampled from a man younger than 30 in good health. Specimen: naive CD4+ T cells sorted from blood. Regarding subset: CD45RA+ positively selected. The chain combines TRBV4-1 with TRBJ2-5; D possibly matches TRBD1 or TRBD2 (5 bases each). The CDR3 sequence: CASSQGQGRGETQYF. CDR3 in DNA: TGCGCCAGCAGCCAAGGGCAGGGCCGGGGAGAGACCCAGTACTTC.